This TCR beta chain emerged from a study of T cells after yellow fever vaccination. General observations from the study: Abundant clonotypes (contaminants from the bulk population) could be present in FACS-sorted repertoires. Among all clonotypes, a small share was observed in both CD4 and CD8 compartments. Primary-vaccination clones mostly resurfaced post-booster (96% CD4, 75% to 90% CD8).

TCRdb redid the calling of the 5' RACE reads with MiXCR, one entry per CDR3 protein. The profile shows some 120,000 distinct CDR3 sequences, 7.5% to 10% of them singletons. Remarks on this clonotype: Its antigen remains unidentified.

Germline V lookup: CDR1 KGHSH, CDR2 LQKENI. CDR3 length equals 16 residues. V was trimmed by 7 bases and J by 2 bases, leaving 20 bases between them. The specimen was CD8+ T cells sorted from PBMCs, collected on the day of the yellow fever booster vaccination. This clonotype was obtained from a man between 18 and 29 years old who received the YFV17D yellow fever vaccine. This sequence joins TRBV18 and TRBJ1-2, with D tentatively TRBD1 (5 bases). The CDR3 bases are TGTGCCAGCTACCGCTCCCCAGGACACCCCAACTATGGCTACACCTTC. It is translated as CASYRSPGHPNYGYTF.